Detailed here is one TCR beta chain. The sample originates from a study of cytomegalovirus exposure and HLA in healthy donors. V gave up 6 bases and J gave up 0 bases, with 6 bases separating them. The CDR3 sequence is 13 residues long. CDR1 is MNHEY, CDR2 SVGAGI, per germline. 13 Jbeta primers and 60 Vbeta primers were used for the PCR. Authors' methods: As a later analysis found, there were tens of millions of unique TCR beta chains, of which 8.5 million to 14 million were shared. Here immunoSEQ multiplex PCR was the method, and the copy in TCRdb shows in-frame clones only, minus some. V, J and clone size derive from that table, while D and trimming were established from the DNA sequence. The data hold 150,000 to 200,000 clones, with approximately 80% observed a single time.

Specimen: PBMCs. The source is a male donor in good health and CMV-seronegative. The chain couples TRBV6-5 to TRBJ1-3, with D hard to call. CDR3 DNA sequence: TGTGCCAGCAGCCGTATCTCTGGAAACACCATATATTTT. This codes for CASSRISGNTIYF.